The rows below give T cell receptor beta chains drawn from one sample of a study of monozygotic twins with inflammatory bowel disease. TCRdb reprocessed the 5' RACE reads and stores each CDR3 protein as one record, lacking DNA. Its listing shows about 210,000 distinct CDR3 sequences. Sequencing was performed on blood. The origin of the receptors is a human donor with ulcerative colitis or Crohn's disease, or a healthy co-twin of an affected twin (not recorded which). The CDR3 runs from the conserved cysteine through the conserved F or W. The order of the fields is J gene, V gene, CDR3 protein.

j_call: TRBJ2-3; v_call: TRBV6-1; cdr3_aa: CASRKGQGQTDTQYF
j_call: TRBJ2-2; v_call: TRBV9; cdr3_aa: CASSPRGAGGELFF
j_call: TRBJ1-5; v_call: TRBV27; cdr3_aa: CASSGSRGQPQHF
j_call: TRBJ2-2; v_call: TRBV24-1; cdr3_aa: CATRGGPTKTGELFF
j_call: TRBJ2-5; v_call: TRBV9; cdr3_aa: CASSVGGVQETQYF
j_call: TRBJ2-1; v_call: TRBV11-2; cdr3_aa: CASSFRQGYEQFF
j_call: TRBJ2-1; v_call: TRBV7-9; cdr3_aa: CASSSRTMPDGEQFF
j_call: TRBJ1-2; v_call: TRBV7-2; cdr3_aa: CASSLNGAQYGYTF
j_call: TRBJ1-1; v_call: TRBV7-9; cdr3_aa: CASSHLGNTEAFF
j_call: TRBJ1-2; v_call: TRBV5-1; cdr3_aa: CASRPENYGYTF
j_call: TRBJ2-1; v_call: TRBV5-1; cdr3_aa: CASSSPTSGGSYNEQFF
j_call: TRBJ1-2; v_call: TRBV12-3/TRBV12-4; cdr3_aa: CASSFTGFNGYTF
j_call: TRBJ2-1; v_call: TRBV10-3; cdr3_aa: CAIRVDRADEQFF
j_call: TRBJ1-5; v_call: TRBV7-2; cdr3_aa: CASSPLRGDYSNQPQHF
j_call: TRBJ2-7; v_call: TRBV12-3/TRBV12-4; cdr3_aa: CASSSPGGEQYF
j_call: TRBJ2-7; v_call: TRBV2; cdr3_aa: CASSDRRVYEQYF
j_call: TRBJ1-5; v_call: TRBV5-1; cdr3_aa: CASSLGQLNQPQHF
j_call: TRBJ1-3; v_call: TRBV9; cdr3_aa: CASKAGNTIYF
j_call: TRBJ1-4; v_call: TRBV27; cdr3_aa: CASSSQDRAEKLFF
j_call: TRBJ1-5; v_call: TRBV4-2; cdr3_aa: CASSQETFLENQPQHF
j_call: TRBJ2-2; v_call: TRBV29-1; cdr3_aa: CSVEETGQGANTGELFF
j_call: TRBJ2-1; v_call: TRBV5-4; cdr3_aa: CASSFPGQETEQFF
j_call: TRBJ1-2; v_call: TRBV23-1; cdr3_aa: CASSLRVVQGDYGYTF
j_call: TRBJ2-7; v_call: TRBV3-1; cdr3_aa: CASSPTARSRSAVYEQYF
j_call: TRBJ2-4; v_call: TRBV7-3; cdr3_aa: CASSLSGRAGNIQYF
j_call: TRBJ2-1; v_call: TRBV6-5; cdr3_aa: CASSSGTSALNEQFF
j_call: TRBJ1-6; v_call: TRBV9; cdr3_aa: CASSGGATSSYNSPLHF
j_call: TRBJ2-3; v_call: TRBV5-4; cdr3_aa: CASSLSTLTDTQYF
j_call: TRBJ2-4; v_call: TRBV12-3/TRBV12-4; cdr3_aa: CASRTTGGVKNIQYF
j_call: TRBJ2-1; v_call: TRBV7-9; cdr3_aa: CASSARESSYNEQFF
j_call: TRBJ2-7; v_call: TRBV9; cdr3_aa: CASSESGGSLDEQYF
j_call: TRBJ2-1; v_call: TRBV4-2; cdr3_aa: CASSQETPRIDSSSYNEQFF
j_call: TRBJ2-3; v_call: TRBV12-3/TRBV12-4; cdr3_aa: CASSRGTGVRDTQYF
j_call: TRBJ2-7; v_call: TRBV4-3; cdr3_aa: CASSQGVAGVYEQYF
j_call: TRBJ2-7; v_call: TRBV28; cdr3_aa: CASGSDSKDPYEQYF
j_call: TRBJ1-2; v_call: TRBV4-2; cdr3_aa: CASRQGQGVNYGYTF
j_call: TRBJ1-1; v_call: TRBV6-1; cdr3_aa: CASKGVSEAFF
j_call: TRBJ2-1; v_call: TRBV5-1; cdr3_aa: CASRGSPEDEQFF
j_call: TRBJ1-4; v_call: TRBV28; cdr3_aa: CASSRGTGALKEKLFF
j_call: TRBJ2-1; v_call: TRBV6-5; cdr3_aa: CASEGDNEQFF
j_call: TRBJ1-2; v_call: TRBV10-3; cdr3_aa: CAISEPTGGLYGYTF
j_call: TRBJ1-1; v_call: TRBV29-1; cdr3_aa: CSVVGPGEAFF
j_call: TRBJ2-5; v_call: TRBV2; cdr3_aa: CASSTGGQETQYF